This T cell receptor beta chain was identified in a study of CD8+CD57+ T cells in acquired aplastic anemia. Study findings and constraints: Patients and controls were not found to differ significantly in CD8+ Simpson's diversity.

Both TCR beta VDJ combination and CDR3 sequence profiling were carried out. Genomic DNA was the template for this profiling. TCRdb redid the calling of the reads with MiXCR, one entry per CDR3 protein. The sample yields 400,000 to 450,000 distinct CDR3 sequences, around 72% seen once. This clonotype was observed a few times. Its target is not known. The receptor comes from a human donor in good health, serving as a control. Sequencing used sorted CD4+, CD8+, or CD8+CD57+ T cells (not recorded which) from PBMCs.

CDR3 loop: CASSHRGDLGPNQPQHF. The CDR3 DNA sequence: TGTGCCAGCAGCCATCGGGGGGATTTGGGACCTAATCAGCCCCAGCATTTT. J is TRBJ1-5 and V is TRBV6-5; possibly TRBD1 for D (5 bases). Germline CDR1 reads MNHEY; CDR2 reads SVGAGI. The ends were cut back, 6 bases at V and 4 bases at J, with 22 bases in the middle. This CDR3 contains 17 residues.